The sequence of this T cell receptor beta chain was determined in a study of blood T cell repertoires in COVID-19. Recruited during active infection, patients (from Seattle) were subsequently followed longitudinally. Libraries were prepared by immunoSEQ multiplex PCR; TCRdb keeps only in-frame clonotypes and omits some of them. Counted here are 200,000 to 300,000 clones, 75% to 95% occurring once; the ten biggest clones make up about 2.5%. The CDR3 sequence is 15 residues long. In germline, CDR1 is MGHRA, CDR2 YSYEKL. V lost 0 bases to trimming and J lost 2 bases; unmatched junction nucleotides: 3. The source is a person under 35 with COVID-19, enrolled during active disease. The sequencing sample was made of peripheral blood. The chain is built from TRBV4-1 and TRBJ2-7, with TRBD2 matching over 8 bases. The CDR3 coding sequence is TGCGCCAGCAGCCAAGATCGGGGGGGAGCCTACGAGCAGTACTTC. Translation: CASSQDRGGAYEQYF.